This T cell receptor (beta chain) was identified during a study of beta chain features in type 1 diabetes. On the study more broadly: The patients were much like the healthy donors in age, gender and cell yields. Sorted cells from all samples, numbering roughly 100,000,000, were examined. Findings and caveats of the study: Diminished insertions and augmented deletions at VDJ junctions characterized type 1 diabetes patients. Within each of all four CD4+ subsets, Type 1 diabetes patients had TCRB CDR3s that were moderately but significantly shorter.

Purity (above 98%) was reached by all sorted populations. Expressed TCRB transcripts were sequenced after all isolated RNA was converted to cDNA. Clones were sequenced by immunoSEQ multiplex PCR, and TCRdb holds only the in-frame ones, with some missing. The sample lists approximately 730,000 clones, over 10% seen once, with 0.022% in the top ten. V was shortened by 0 bases and J by 8 bases, with 10 bases between the two germline ends. CDR3 size: 13 residues. Germline-derived CDR1 and CDR2 are SEHNR and FQNEAQ (reference sequence). In this sample, this clone turned up a few times. The antigen remains unidentified.

The TCR comes from a man aged 18 to 35 with type 1 diabetes. What was sequenced was naive CD4+ T cells from blood. The rearrangement links TRBV7-9 to TRBJ1-2, with a weak D call TRBD1 (5 bases). The CDR3, as DNA: TGTGCCAGCAGCTTAGCGGCACAGGAAGGCTACACCTTC. Amino acid sequence: CASSLAAQEGYTF.